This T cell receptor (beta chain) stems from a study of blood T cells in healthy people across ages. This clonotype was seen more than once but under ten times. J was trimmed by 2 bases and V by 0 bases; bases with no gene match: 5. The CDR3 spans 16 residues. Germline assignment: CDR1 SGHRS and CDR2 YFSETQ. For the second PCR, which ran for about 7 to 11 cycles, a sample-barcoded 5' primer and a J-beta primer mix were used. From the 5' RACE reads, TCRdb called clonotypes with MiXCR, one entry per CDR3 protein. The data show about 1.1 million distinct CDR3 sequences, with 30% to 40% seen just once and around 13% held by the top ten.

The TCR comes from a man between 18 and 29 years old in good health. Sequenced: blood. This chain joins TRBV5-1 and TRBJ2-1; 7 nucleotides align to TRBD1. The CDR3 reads CASSLADRDPYNEQFF. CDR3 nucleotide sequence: TGCGCCAGCAGCTTGGCCGACAGGGACCCCTACAATGAGCAGTTCTTC.